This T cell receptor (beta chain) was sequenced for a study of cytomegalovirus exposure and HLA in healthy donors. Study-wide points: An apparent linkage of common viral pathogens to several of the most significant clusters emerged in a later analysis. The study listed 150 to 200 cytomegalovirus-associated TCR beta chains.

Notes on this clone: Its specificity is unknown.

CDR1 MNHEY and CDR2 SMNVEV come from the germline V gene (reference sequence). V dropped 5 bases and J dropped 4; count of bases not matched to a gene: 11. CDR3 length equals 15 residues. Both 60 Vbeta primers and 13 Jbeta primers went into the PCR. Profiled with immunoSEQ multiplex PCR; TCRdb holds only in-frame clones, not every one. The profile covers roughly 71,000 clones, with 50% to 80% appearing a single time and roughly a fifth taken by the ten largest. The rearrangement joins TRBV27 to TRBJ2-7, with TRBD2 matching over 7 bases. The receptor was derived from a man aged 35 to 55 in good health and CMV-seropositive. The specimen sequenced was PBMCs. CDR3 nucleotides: TGTGCCAGCAGTCCGCTAGGGGCGGGGGAGTACGAGCAGTACTTC. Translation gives CASSPLGAGEYEQYF.